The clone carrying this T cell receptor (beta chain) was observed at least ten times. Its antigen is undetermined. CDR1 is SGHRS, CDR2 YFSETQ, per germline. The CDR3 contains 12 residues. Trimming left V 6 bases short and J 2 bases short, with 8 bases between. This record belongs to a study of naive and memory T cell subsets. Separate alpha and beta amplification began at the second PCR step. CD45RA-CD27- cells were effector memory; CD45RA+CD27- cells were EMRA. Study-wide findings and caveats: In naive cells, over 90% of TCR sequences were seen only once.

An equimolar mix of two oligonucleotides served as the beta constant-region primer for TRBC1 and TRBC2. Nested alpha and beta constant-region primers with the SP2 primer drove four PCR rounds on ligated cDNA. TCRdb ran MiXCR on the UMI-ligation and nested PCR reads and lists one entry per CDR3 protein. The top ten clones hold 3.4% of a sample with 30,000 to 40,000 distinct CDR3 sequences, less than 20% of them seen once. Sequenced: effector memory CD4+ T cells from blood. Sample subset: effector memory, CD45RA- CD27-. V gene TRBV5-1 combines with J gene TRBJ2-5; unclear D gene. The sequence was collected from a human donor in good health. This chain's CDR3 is CASKPEQETQYF. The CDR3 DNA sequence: TGCGCCAGCAAACCGGAACAAGAGACCCAGTACTTC.